These 22 T cell receptor beta chains originate from one sample sequenced in a study of blood T cell repertoires in COVID-19. Clones were read by immunoSEQ multiplex PCR, and TCRdb kept only the in-frame ones, dropping some. The top ten clones hold 6.8% of a sample with about 220,000 clones, 84% of them seen once. The source material was PBMCs or T cells enriched from blood (not recorded which). Receptor source: a woman in her thirties or forties who had recovered from COVID-19.

The V and J genes are TRBV3-1 (or the pseudogene TRBV3-2) and TRBJ2-5, with 9 bases lining up with TRBD1. V gave up 7 bases and J gave up 5 bases; unmatched junction bases: 14. The CDR3 totals 16 residues. CDR1 and CDR2 (germline): LGHDT, YNNKEL (reference sequence). Here the CDR3 DNA reads TGTGCCAGCAACCCCGGCGGACAGGGGATGAGTGAGACCCAGTACTTC. This translates into CASNPGGQGMSETQYF.

This clone was detected only once. The chain has TRBV3-1 (or the pseudogene TRBV3-2) and TRBJ2-5; D is unclear. This CDR3 has 14 amino acids. Deletions cut 1 base from V and 4 bases from J, with 10 bases between. Per germline, CDR1 LGHDT and CDR2 YNNKEL (reference sequence). The CDR3 reads CASSQVVRVETQYF. In DNA form, the CDR3 reads TGTGCCAGCAGCCAAGTAGTTCGGGTAGAGACCCAGTACTTC.

The chain uses TRBV30 and TRBJ2-2; D is perhaps TRBD1 (5 bases). The V gene's germline CDR1 is GTSNPN and CDR2 SVGIG (reference sequence). The CDR3 loop spans 15 amino acids. V was trimmed by 0 bases and J by 4 bases, leaving 12 bases between them. Written as DNA, the CDR3 is TGTGCCTGGAGTGTTGAAGGGGCGCCCACCGGGGAGCTGTTTTTT. Its translation: CAWSVEGAPTGELFF.

The rearrangement uses TRBV7-2 and TRBJ2-1; 7 bases fit TRBD2. J gave up 7 bases and V 8 bases, and 11 bases lay outside the gene matches. The germline gives CDR1 SGHTA, CDR2 FQGNSA. The CDR3 totals 14 residues. For the CDR3, the DNA is TGTGCCAGCCGGGAGCGGGGAGGTTTGAATGAGCAGTTCTTC. Translated, it gives CASRERGGLNEQFF.

V gene TRBV10-3 combines with J gene TRBJ2-3; 9 nucleotides align to TRBD2. The CDR3 extends over 14 amino acids. J gave up 4 bases and V 6 bases, and 5 bases lay outside the gene matches. Germline CDR1 and CDR2: ENHRY and SYGVKD. This CDR3 is CAISPLAGSDTQYF. CDR3 nucleotide sequence: TGTGCCATCAGCCCACTAGCGGGTTCAGATACGCAGTATTTT.

This clone was recorded a few times. As DNA, the CDR3 is TGTGCCATCAGTGAGTCGATGACAGGGGCCAATCAGCCCCAGCATTTT. This gives the protein CAISESMTGANQPQHF. The chain links TRBV10-3 to TRBJ1-5; 8 nucleotides match TRBD1. Germline V CDR1 and CDR2: ENHRY, SYGVKD. The ends lost 0 bases at V and 3 bases at J; junction bases unmatched: 4. The CDR3 totals 16 residues.

The V and J genes are TRBV9 and TRBJ2-3; 10 bases align to TRBD2. This CDR3 region has 16 residues. CDR1 and CDR2 (germline): SGDLS, YYNGEE. Trimming took 4 bases from V and 1 from J; bases not matched to a gene: 6. The chain's CDR3 is CASSPGLAGGTDTQYF. The CDR3 nucleotides read TGTGCCAGCAGCCCGGGGCTAGCGGGAGGCACAGATACGCAGTATTTT.

This clone was observed a handful of times. The chain joins TRBV5-6 to TRBJ2-1; TRBD2 matches at 12 bases. Looked up from germline, CDR1 is SGHDT and CDR2 is YYEEEE. The CDR3 is 18 residues long. V shed 1 base and J 9 bases; nucleotides not matched to a gene: 14. The CDR3 here is CASSLRTSGIGKGREQFF. The DNA for the CDR3 is TGTGCCAGCAGCTTGAGGACTAGCGGGATTGGGAAGGGGCGTGAGCAGTTCTTC.

The V and J genes are TRBV24-1 and TRBJ2-3, with a possible D match to TRBD1 (6 bases). The germline gives CDR1 KGHDR, CDR2 SFDVKD. V was trimmed by 9 bases and J by 0 bases, leaving 12 bases between them. CDR3 size: 14 residues. CDR3 sequence: CATASQGSTDTQYF. CDR3 sequence (DNA): TGTGCCACCGCAAGCCAGGGGAGCACAGATACGCAGTATTTT.

The CDR3 sequence: CASSATGEETQYF. CDR3 nucleotides: TGTGCCAGCTCAGCGACAGGGGAAGAGACCCAGTACTTC. V is TRBV18 and J is TRBJ2-5; TRBD1 agrees at 8 bases. Germline assignment: CDR1 KGHSH and CDR2 LQKENI. After removal of 5 bases from V and 3 bases from J, the junction contained 2 bases not matched to a gene. The CDR3 loop spans 13 amino acids.

Only a few counts were recorded for this clone. The chain has TRBV28 and TRBJ1-6; a possible D gene is TRBD1 (6 bases). V gave up 6 bases and J gave up 7 bases, with 13 bases separating them. The CDR3 is made up of 14 amino acids. Germline loops: CDR1 MDHEN, CDR2 SYDVKM. The CDR3 protein is CASRPPGENSPLHF. CDR3 bases: TGTGCCAGCAGGCCCCCAGGGGAGAATTCACCCCTCCACTTT.

The V and J genes are TRBV27 and TRBJ1-1, with no clear D. Germline CDR1 reads MNHEY; CDR2 reads SMNVEV (reference sequence). Trimming took 2 bases from V and 4 from J, leaving 11 bases between them. CDR3 length: 14 residues. Here the CDR3 reads CASSLGPRFTEAFF. DNA for the CDR3: TGTGCCAGCAGTTTAGGGCCCCGGTTCACTGAAGCTTTCTTT.

This clone was seen more than once but under ten times. The chain couples TRBV27 to TRBJ1-2, with 8 positions matching TRBD1. The CDR3 totals 14 residues. The germline CDR1 and CDR2 sequences are MNHEY and SMNVEV (reference sequence). V lost 4 bases and J lost 3; bases outside the gene matches: 4. CDR3 sequence reads: CASSSYRGYYGYTF. Here the CDR3 DNA reads TGTGCCAGCAGTTCATACAGGGGGTACTATGGCTACACCTTC.

As DNA, the CDR3 is TGCGCCAGCAGTGACCCCCTGCGGGCGAACACCGGGGAGCTGTTTTTT. Translated, it gives CASSDPLRANTGELFF. The chain joins TRBV10-1 to TRBJ2-2; D is perhaps TRBD2 (5 bases). Germline CDR1 and CDR2: WNHNN and SYGVQD (reference sequence). The V and J ends lost 3 bases and 0 bases respectively, with 11 bases between them. The CDR3 sequence is 16 residues long.

This clone appeared once. The chain's CDR3 is CASSLVGQGATNYGYTF. The CDR3 DNA follows: TGTGCCAGCAGCTTGGTGGGACAGGGGGCCACTAACTATGGCTACACCTTC. The rearrangement uses TRBV5-5 and TRBJ1-2; 12 bases are a match to TRBD1. Looked up from germline, CDR1 is SGHKS and CDR2 is YYEKEE (reference sequence). CDR3 size: 17 residues. J lost 0 bases, V lost 0 bases, and 3 bases had no gene match.

The chain couples TRBV11-3 to TRBJ2-2, with 9 bases lining up with TRBD1. Trimming removed 5 bases from V and 5 bases from J; junction bases left unmatched: 6. Looked up from germline, CDR1 is SGHNT and CDR2 is YENEEA. The CDR3 covers 15 residues. The CDR3 loop reads CASSPTGGWTGELFF. The CDR3 nucleotides are TGTGCCAGCAGCCCGACAGGGGGGTGGACCGGGGAGCTGTTTTTT. The full variable domain, with the rest looked up from reference TRBV11-3 and TRBJ2-2, is EAGVVQSPRYKIIEKKQPVAFWCNPISGHNTLYWYLQNLGQGPELLIRYENEEAVDDSQLPKDRFSAERLKGVDSTLKIQPAELGDSAVYLCASSPTGGWTGELFFGEGSRLTVL.

The chain has TRBV12-3 or TRBV12-4 and TRBJ1-4; D might be TRBD1 (6 bases). With 3 bases removed from V and 11 bases from J, the gap between germline ends came to 10 bases. The CDR3 totals 12 residues. CDR3 DNA sequence: TGTGCCAGCAGTTTCGACAGGCGGAAACTGTTTTTT. Residues: CASSFDRRKLFF.

Comment on this clone: The same CDR3 can be traced to other DNA sequences in this sample. The genes are TRBV9 and TRBJ1-2, with D perhaps TRBD1 (6 bases). Trimming stripped 2 bases from V and 2 bases from J, with 7 bases between. Germline V gives CDR1 SGDLS, CDR2 YYNGEE. The CDR3 loop spans 13 amino acids. CDR3 region: CASSVDRNYGYTF. The CDR3 DNA follows: TGTGCCAGCAGCGTCGACAGGAACTATGGCTACACCTTC.

The chain links TRBV28 to TRBJ1-2; 7 positions match TRBD1. V was clipped by 6 bases and J by 4 bases; unmatched bases: 2. Germline V gene sequence: CDR1 MDHEN, CDR2 SYDVKM. The CDR3 runs 12 residues. Written as DNA, the CDR3 is TGTGCCAGCAGAACAGGGGTCTATGGCTACACCTTC. Protein product: CASRTGVYGYTF.

This chain joins TRBV5-1 and TRBJ2-5, with 8 bases aligning to TRBD1. CDR3 length: 15 amino acids. Looked up from germline, CDR1 is SGHRS and CDR2 is YFSETQ. After removal of 7 bases from V and 4 bases from J, the junction contained 12 bases not matched to a gene. The CDR3 loop is CASRSDREMGETQYF. CDR3 nucleotides: TGCGCCAGCCGTTCGGACAGGGAGATGGGAGAGACCCAGTACTTC. The variable domain in full, with the rest retrieved from reference TRBV5-1 and TRBJ2-5, is KAGVTQTPRYLIKTRGQQVTLSCSPISGHRSVSWYQQTPGQGLQFLFEYFSETQRNKGNFPGRFSGRQFSNSRSEMNVSTLELGDSALYLCASRSDREMGETQYFGPGTRLLVL.

The chain carries TRBV28 and TRBJ1-5; D not certain. Trimming took off 7 bases at V and 0 bases at J, with 16 bases between the two ends. The CDR3 covers 16 residues. Germline V gene sequence: CDR1 MDHEN, CDR2 SYDVKM. CDR3 residues: CASMPARGYSNQPQHF. The CDR3 DNA reads as TGTGCCAGCATGCCAGCGCGGGGTTATAGCAATCAGCCCCAGCATTTT.

The rearrangement links TRBV5-4 to TRBJ2-7, with 8 positions matching TRBD2. V lost 4 bases, J lost 3 bases, and 6 bases stayed unmatched. This CDR3 has 14 residues. Germline CDR1 reads SGHNT; CDR2 reads YYREEE (reference sequence). The CDR3 protein is CASSPRGGNYEQYF. The DNA of the CDR3 is TGTGCCAGCAGCCCTCGGGGGGGAAACTACGAGCAGTACTTC.